This T cell receptor beta chain was sequenced for a study of T cell responses to AZD1222 COVID-19 vaccine. Trimming took 2 bases from V and 3 from J, leaving 9 bases between them. The V gene's germline CDR1 is MDHEN and CDR2 SYDVKM. The CDR3 runs 14 residues. Repertoires were generated with immunoSEQ multiplex PCR, while TCRdb's copy carries only in-frame clones and drops some. The sample gives more than 85,000 clones, around nine tenths of which show up once; 15% to 20% is in the top ten. V gene TRBV28 combines with J gene TRBJ2-3, with D perhaps matching TRBD2 (6 bases). Sample: peripheral blood, taken on day 0 of AZD1222 vaccination. The receptor was isolated from an adult in good health. This CDR3 reads CASSLVGGTDTQYF. In nucleotides, the CDR3 is TGTGCCAGCAGTTTAGTGGGGGGAACAGATACGCAGTATTTT.